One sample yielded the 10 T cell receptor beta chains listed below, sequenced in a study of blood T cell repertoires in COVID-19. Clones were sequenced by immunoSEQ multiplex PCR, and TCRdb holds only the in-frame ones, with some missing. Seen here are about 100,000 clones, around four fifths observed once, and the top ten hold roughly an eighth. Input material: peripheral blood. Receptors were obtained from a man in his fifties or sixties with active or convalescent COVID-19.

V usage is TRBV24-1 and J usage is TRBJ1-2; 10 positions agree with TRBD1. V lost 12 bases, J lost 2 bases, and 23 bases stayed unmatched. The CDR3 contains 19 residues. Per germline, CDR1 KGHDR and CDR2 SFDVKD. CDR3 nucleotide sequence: TGTGCCCCTCTTTTCCCCCTAAAGGACAGGGGGACCAAAAACTATGGCTACACCTTC. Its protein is CAPLFPLKDRGTKNYGYTF.

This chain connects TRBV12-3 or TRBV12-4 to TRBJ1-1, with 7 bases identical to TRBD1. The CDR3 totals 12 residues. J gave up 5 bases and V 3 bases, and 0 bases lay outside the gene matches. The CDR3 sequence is CASSFRGTEAFF. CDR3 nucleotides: TGTGCCAGCAGTTTCAGGGGGACTGAAGCTTTCTTT.

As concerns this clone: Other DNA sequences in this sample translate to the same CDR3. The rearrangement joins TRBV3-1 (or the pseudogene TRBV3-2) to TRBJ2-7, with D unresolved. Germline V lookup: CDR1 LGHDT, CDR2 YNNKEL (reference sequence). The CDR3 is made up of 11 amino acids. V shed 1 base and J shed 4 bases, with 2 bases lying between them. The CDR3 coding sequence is TGTGCCAGCAGCCAAGCTTACGAGCAGTACTTC. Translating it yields CASSQAYEQYF.

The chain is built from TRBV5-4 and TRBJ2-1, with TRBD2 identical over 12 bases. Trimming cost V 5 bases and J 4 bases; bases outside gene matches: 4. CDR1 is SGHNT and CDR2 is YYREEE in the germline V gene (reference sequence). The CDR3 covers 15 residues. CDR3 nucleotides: TGTGCCAGCAGACTCGGGACTAGCGGGTACAATGAGCAGTTCTTC. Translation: CASRLGTSGYNEQFF.

This CDR3 is CASSGRASGANVLTF. Here the CDR3 DNA reads TGTGCCAGCAGCGGCAGGGCGTCTGGGGCCAACGTCCTGACTTTC. V usage is TRBV2 and J usage is TRBJ2-6; TRBD1 is a possible D gene (5 bases). CDR3 length: 15 residues. The V gene's germline CDR1 is SNHLY and CDR2 FYNNEI. V was cut by 6 bases and J by 1 base, with 10 bases left in between. Full variable domain (outside the CDR3, taken from reference TRBV2 and TRBJ2-6): EPEVTQTPSHQVTQMGQEVILRCVPISNHLYFYWYRQILGQKVEFLVSFYNNEISEKSEIFDDQFSVERPDGSNFTLKIRSTKLEDSAMYFCASSGRASGANVLTFGAGSRLTVL.

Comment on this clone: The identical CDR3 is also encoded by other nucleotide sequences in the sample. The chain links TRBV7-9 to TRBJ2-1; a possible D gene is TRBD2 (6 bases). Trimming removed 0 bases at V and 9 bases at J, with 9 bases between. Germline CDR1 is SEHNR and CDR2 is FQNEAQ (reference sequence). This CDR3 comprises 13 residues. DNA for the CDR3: TGTGCCAGCAGCTTAGCGGGAGGAGGTGAGCAGTTCTTC. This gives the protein CASSLAGGGEQFF.

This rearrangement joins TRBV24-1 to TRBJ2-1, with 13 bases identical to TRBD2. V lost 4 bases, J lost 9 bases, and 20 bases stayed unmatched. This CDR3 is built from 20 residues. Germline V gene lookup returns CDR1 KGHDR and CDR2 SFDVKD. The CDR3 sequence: CATSDSGTAGTSGKVGEQFF. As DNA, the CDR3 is TGTGCCACCAGTGACTCCGGGACCGCTGGGACTAGCGGGAAGGTAGGTGAGCAGTTCTTC.

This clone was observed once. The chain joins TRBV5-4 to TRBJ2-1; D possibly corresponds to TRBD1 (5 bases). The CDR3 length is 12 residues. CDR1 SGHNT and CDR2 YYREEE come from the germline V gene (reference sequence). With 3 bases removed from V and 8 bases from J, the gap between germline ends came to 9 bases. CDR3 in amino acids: CASSSTQDEQFF. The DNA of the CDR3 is TGTGCCAGCAGCTCAACACAGGATGAGCAGTTCTTC.

The CDR3 is CATNRGLQETQYF. The DNA of the CDR3 is TGTGCCACGAACAGGGGCCTACAAGAGACCCAGTACTTC. The V and J genes are TRBV15 and TRBJ2-5; 7 nucleotides match TRBD1. CDR1 and CDR2 (germline): LNHNV, YYDKDF (reference sequence). The CDR3 runs 13 residues. The trim removed 9 bases at V and 2 bases at J, leaving 6 bases unmatched.

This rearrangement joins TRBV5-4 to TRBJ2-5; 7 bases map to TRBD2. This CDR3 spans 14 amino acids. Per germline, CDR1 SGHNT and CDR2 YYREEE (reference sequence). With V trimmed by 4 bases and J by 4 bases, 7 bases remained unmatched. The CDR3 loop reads CASSRGEGRETQYF. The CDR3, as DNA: TGTGCCAGCAGCCGAGGGGAGGGGAGAGAGACCCAGTACTTC.